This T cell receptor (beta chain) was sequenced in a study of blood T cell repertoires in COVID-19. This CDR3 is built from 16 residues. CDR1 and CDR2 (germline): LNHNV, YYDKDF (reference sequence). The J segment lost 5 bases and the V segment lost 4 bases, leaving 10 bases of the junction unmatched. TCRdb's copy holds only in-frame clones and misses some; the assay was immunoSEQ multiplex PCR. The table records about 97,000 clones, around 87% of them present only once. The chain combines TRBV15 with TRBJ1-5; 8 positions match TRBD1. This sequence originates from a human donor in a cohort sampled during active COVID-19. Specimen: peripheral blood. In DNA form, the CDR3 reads TGTGCCACCAGCACACGGACAGGGCTTTTGGATCAGCCCCAGCATTTT. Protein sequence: CATSTRTGLLDQPQHF.